The 20 T cell receptor beta chains given below trace back to one sample, sequenced in a study of blood T cell repertoires in COVID-19. The repertoire was sequenced with immunoSEQ multiplex PCR; TCRdb's copy has only in-frame clones and lacks some. Of around 130,000 clones listed, around 87% were seen once; the top ten hold less than 30%. Specimen: peripheral blood. These receptors originate from a man aged 65 to 79 with active or convalescent COVID-19.

J is TRBJ1-1 and V is TRBV7-9; TRBD1 agrees at 7 bases. CDR1 is SEHNR and CDR2 is FQNEAQ in the germline V gene (reference sequence). V was clipped by 5 bases and J by 7 bases; unmatched bases: 1. CDR3 length: 11 residues. The CDR3 DNA reads as TGTGCCAGCAGCCGGACAGGTGAAGCTTTCTTT. Translation gives CASSRTGEAFF. The full variable domain, rest sourced from reference TRBV7-9 and TRBJ1-1, is DTGVSQNPRHKITKRGQNVTFRCDPISEHNRLYWYRQTLGQGPEFLTYFQNEAQLEKSRLLSDRFSAERPKGSFSTLEIQRTEQGDSAMYLCASSRTGEAFFGQGTRLTVV.

V is TRBV28 and J is TRBJ2-7; 10 nucleotides agree with TRBD1. Germline values: CDR1 MDHEN, CDR2 SYDVKM. The junction had 10 bases not matched to a gene; V was cut back by 5 bases and J by 3 bases. This CDR3 is built from 16 residues. The CDR3 DNA follows: TGTGCCAGCAGTCGACGGACGGGGACAGGGGTCTACGAGCAGTACTTC. It encodes CASSRRTGTGVYEQYF.

This chain connects TRBV6-5 to TRBJ2-2; 8 bases agree with TRBD1. The CDR3 spans 15 residues. J was trimmed by 5 bases and V by 6 bases; bases with no gene match: 8. Germline CDR1 reads MNHEY; CDR2 reads SVGAGI. The DNA for the CDR3 is TGTGCCAGCAGCCGATTGGACAGGGTAACCGGGGAGCTGTTTTTT. Translation: CASSRLDRVTGELFF.

V and J are TRBV28 and TRBJ1-1, with D possibly matching TRBD1 (6 bases). CDR1 is MDHEN and CDR2 is SYDVKM in the germline V gene. The CDR3 spans 13 residues. V shed 5 bases and J shed 3 bases, with 10 bases lying between them. CDR3 loop: CASSKTGYTEAFF. The CDR3 nucleotides read TGTGCCAGCAGTAAAACAGGGTACACTGAAGCTTTCTTT. Combining the CDR3 with reference TRBV28 and TRBJ1-1 gives the whole variable domain DVKVTQSSRYLVKRTGEKVFLECVQDMDHENMFWYRQDPGLGLRLIYFSYDVKMKEKGDIPEGYSVSREKKERFSLILESASTNQTSMYLCASSKTGYTEAFFGQGTRLTVV.

The chain is built from TRBV6-5 and TRBJ2-1; 9 positions match TRBD2. V shed 7 bases and J 2 bases; nucleotides not matched to a gene: 6. Germline CDR1 reads MNHEY; CDR2 reads SVGAGI. The CDR3 covers 15 residues. The DNA for the CDR3 is TGTGCCAGCACTGGCGGGAGGGAGGCCTACAATGAGCAGTTCTTC. Residues: CASTGGREAYNEQFF.

A note on this clone: The junction and the germline gene differ at one end; a read error may be behind it. The J gene is TRBJ2-2, the V gene TRBV7-7; tentatively, D is TRBD2 (7 bases). Germline values: CDR1 SSHAT, CDR2 FNYEAQ (reference sequence). The CDR3 is 16 residues long. CDR3 DNA: TGTGCTAGCAGCTTAGATGCGGGGGCAGACACCGGGGAGCTGTTTTTT. This encodes CASSLDAGADTGELFF.

The V and J genes are TRBV19 and TRBJ1-1, with D possibly matching TRBD1 (5 bases). Trimming shortened V by 4 bases and J by 5 bases, and 11 bases separated the two germline ends. The CDR3 length is 13 residues. Germline CDR1 is LNHDA and CDR2 is SQIVND (reference sequence). This chain's CDR3 is CASSNLRVTEAFF. The CDR3 DNA reads TGTGCCAGTAGTAACCTCAGGGTTACTGAAGCTTTCTTT.

The rearrangement joins TRBV19 to TRBJ2-7, with 9 bases that match TRBD2. The germline V gene encodes CDR1 LNHDA and CDR2 SQIVND (reference sequence). This CDR3 comprises 15 residues. J was trimmed by 4 bases and V by 5 bases; bases with no gene match: 9. This CDR3 is CASSLTSGAPYEQYF. For the CDR3, the DNA is TGTGCCAGTAGTCTGACTAGCGGAGCGCCTTACGAGCAGTACTTC.

The V and J genes are TRBV6-5 and TRBJ1-5; TRBD1 might be the D (5 bases). Trimming took off 4 bases at V and 4 bases at J, with 11 bases between the two ends. The length of the CDR3 is 14 residues. The germline gives CDR1 MNHEY, CDR2 SVGAGI. The CDR3 nucleotides read TGTGCCAGCAGTTCGACAGAAGGGAATCAGCCCCAGCATTTT. It encodes CASSSTEGNQPQHF.

The chain carries TRBV11-2 and TRBJ2-7; TRBD1 agrees at 10 bases. The CDR3 has 14 amino acids. Unmatched junction bases numbered 6, after V lost 7 bases and J lost 3 bases. Germline-derived CDR1 and CDR2 are SGHAT and FQNNGV. CDR3 loop: CASKMGQGIYEQYF. As DNA, the CDR3 is TGTGCCAGCAAGATGGGACAGGGGATCTACGAGCAGTACTTC.

This chain connects TRBV7-3 to TRBJ2-2, with 14 bases fitting TRBD2. The CDR3 has 18 residues. V was clipped by 5 bases and J by 2 bases; unmatched bases: 7. Per the germline V gene, CDR1 is SGHTA and CDR2 is FQGTGA. For the CDR3, the DNA is TGTGCCAGCAGCCCGAGACTAGCGGGAGGGCCCAACACCGGGGAGCTGTTTTTT. This codes for CASSPRLAGGPNTGELFF.

The gene calls are TRBV28 and TRBJ2-1; D unclear. The CDR3 extends over 13 amino acids. The germline CDR1 and CDR2 sequences are MDHEN and SYDVKM. Trimming cost V 6 bases and J 4 bases, with 10 bases left between them. CDR3 protein: CASRTYRYNEQFF. The CDR3 nucleotides are TGTGCCAGCAGGACCTACAGATACAATGAGCAGTTCTTC. Combining the CDR3 with reference TRBV28 and TRBJ2-1 gives the whole variable domain DVKVTQSSRYLVKRTGEKVFLECVQDMDHENMFWYRQDPGLGLRLIYFSYDVKMKEKGDIPEGYSVSREKKERFSLILESASTNQTSMYLCASRTYRYNEQFFGPGTRLTVL.

V and J are TRBV5-1 and TRBJ1-1, with 9 bases matching TRBD1. Germline-derived CDR1 and CDR2 are SGHRS and YFSETQ. V gave up 2 bases and J gave up 0 bases; unmatched junction bases: 2. The CDR3 totals 15 residues. CDR3: CASSFRQGVNTEAFF. CDR3 nucleotides: TGCGCCAGCAGCTTTCGACAGGGGGTGAACACTGAAGCTTTCTTT.

The rearrangement joins TRBV28 to TRBJ1-1; D perhaps matches TRBD1 (6 bases). From germline, CDR1 is MDHEN and CDR2 SYDVKM. The CDR3 covers 11 residues. V lost 6 bases to trimming and J lost 5 bases, with 7 bases between them. The CDR3 DNA is TGTGCCAGCAGGCAGGGGACTGAAGCTTTCTTT. Protein product: CASRQGTEAFF.

The chain employs TRBV6-5 and TRBJ1-2, with a weak D call TRBD1 (5 bases). Germline-derived CDR1 and CDR2 are MNHEY and SVGAGI. Trimming stripped 9 bases from V and 8 bases from J, with 19 bases between. This CDR3 spans 13 amino acids. CDR3 bases: TGTGCCAGTTCCGGTGGGGCCGCACGAGGCTACACCTTC. It yields the protein CASSGGAARGYTF.

This rearrangement joins TRBV6-5 to TRBJ2-7; D might be TRBD2 (5 bases). V was shortened by 10 bases and J by 2 bases, with 18 bases between the two germline ends. CDR3 length: 14 residues. Germline loops: CDR1 MNHEY, CDR2 SVGAGI. The CDR3 spells CATLGEIRPYEQYF. CDR3 sequence (DNA): TGTGCCACCCTGGGAGAAATACGCCCCTACGAGCAGTACTTC.

This chain joins TRBV4-1 and TRBJ2-5; the match to TRBD1 covers 8 bases. Germline loops: CDR1 MGHRA, CDR2 YSYEKL. The CDR3 is 15 amino acids. V dropped 4 bases and J dropped 1; count of bases not matched to a gene: 5. The DNA of the CDR3 is TGCGCCAGCAGCCCGGGGGACAGGATCCAAGAGACCCAGTACTTC. Protein product: CASSPGDRIQETQYF.

The genes are TRBV7-8 and TRBJ1-6, with a tentative D call TRBD1 (6 bases). Germline loops: CDR1 SGHVS, CDR2 FQNEAQ. V was trimmed by 5 bases and J by 4 bases, leaving 12 bases between them. This CDR3 spans 15 amino acids. The CDR3 nucleotides are TGTGCCAGCAGCCTACAGGACAGATATAATTCACCCCTCCACTTT. Encoded protein: CASSLQDRYNSPLHF. The full variable domain, in which reference TRBV7-8 and TRBJ1-6 provide the parts outside the CDR3, is GAGVSQSPRYKVAKRGQDVALRCDPISGHVSLFWYQQALGQGPEFLTYFQNEAQLDKSGLPSDRFFAERPEGSVSTLKIQRTQQEDSAVYLCASSLQDRYNSPLHFGNGTRLTVT.

The genes are TRBV10-3 and TRBJ1-3; 11 nucleotides match TRBD1. Germline CDR1 ENHRY, CDR2 SYGVKD. The CDR3 runs 17 residues. With V trimmed by 6 bases and J by 0 bases, 7 bases remained unmatched. The CDR3 sequence is CAISTLGQGASGNTIYF. The DNA of the CDR3 is TGTGCCATCAGCACCCTAGGACAGGGGGCCTCTGGAAACACCATATATTTT.

The chain couples TRBV13 to TRBJ2-3; TRBD2 aligns across 12 bases. CDR1 is PRHDT, CDR2 FYEKMQ, per germline (reference sequence). The trim removed 5 bases at V and 3 bases at J, leaving 9 bases unmatched. This CDR3 comprises 17 residues. The CDR3, as DNA: TGTGCCAGCAGCCAATCACCTCTAGCGGGGGGGACAGATACGCAGTATTTT. Its protein is CASSQSPLAGGTDTQYF.